This T cell receptor (beta chain) appears in the sequencing data of a study of blood T cells in healthy people across ages. Study details: When template switching was applied, about one barcoded beta molecule was captured per two T cells. Study-wide findings and caveats: Unsorted PBMCs prevented conclusive naive versus antigen-experienced comparison.

As for this clonotype: Its antigen is as yet unknown.

Trimming cost V 6 bases and J 8 bases, with 19 bases left between them. This CDR3 spans 14 amino acids. Through a sample-barcoded 5' primer and a J-beta primer mix, a second PCR was run for roughly 6 to 12 cycles. A single record per CDR3 protein comes from TCRdb applying MiXCR to the 5' RACE reads. The table records 900,000 to 950,000 distinct CDR3 sequences, 25% to 35% of them present only once. The sample also formed part of further work on T cells of mothers and their children. That work states: The extracted RNA was employed in its entirety for cDNA synthesis, at approximately 1.6 ug per 15 ul. Mothers yielded over 8 million CDR3 reads, children about 3.1 million each.

The TCR sequence derives from a woman in her forties in good health. The chain carries TRBV12-3 or TRBV12-4 and TRBJ1-2; D possibly corresponds to TRBD1 (6 bases). Sequenced material: blood. This CDR3 is CASSRLQGKMGYTF. CDR3 coding DNA: TGTGCCAGCAGCCGCCTCCAGGGGAAAATGGGCTACACCTTC.